A selection of T cell receptor beta chains follows, all from one sample in a study of T cells in Graves' hyperthyroidism and ophthalmopathy. From the multiplex PCR reads, TCRdb called clonotypes with MiXCR, one entry per CDR3 protein. Found here are 360,000 or so distinct CDR3 sequences, less than 20% of them singletons; the top ten hold around 15%. Sequenced sample: blood. These receptors originate from a woman in her forties with Graves' ophthalmopathy. Each CDR3 is given with its conserved first and last residue. D genes are given only for firm matches. Not all rows give a size; the values are once, few, many and, for expanded clones, a class.

J gene: TRBJ2-7; V gene: TRBV20-1; clone size: many; D gene: TRBD2; CDR3 protein: CSASGTSGFYEQYF; CDR3 DNA: TGCAGTGCTAGCGGGACTAGCGGTTTCTACGAGCAGTACTTC
J gene: TRBJ1-1; V gene: TRBV15; clone size: many; D gene: TRBD1; CDR3 protein: CATSRRSWDRDTEAFF; CDR3 DNA: TGTGCCACCAGCAGAAGGTCTTGGGACAGGGACACTGAAGCTTTCTTT
J gene: TRBJ1-2; V gene: TRBV11-2; clone size: many; D gene: TRBD1; CDR3 protein: CASSLATGVGYTF; CDR3 DNA: TGTGCCAGCAGCTTAGCCACAGGGGTTGGCTACACCTTC
J gene: TRBJ2-3; V gene: TRBV11-2; clone size: many; D gene: -; CDR3 protein: CASSLVKGEFVDTQYF; CDR3 DNA: TGTGCCAGCAGCTTAGTAAAGGGAGAGTTTGTGGATACGCAGTATTTT
J gene: TRBJ1-1; V gene: TRBV5-1; clone size: many; D gene: -; CDR3 protein: CASRLSQGTEAFF; CDR3 DNA: TGCGCCAGCAGGCTGTCGCAGGGCACTGAAGCTTTCTTT
J gene: TRBJ1-2; V gene: TRBV2; clone size: many; D gene: -; CDR3 protein: CASRLDGANYGYTF; CDR3 DNA: TGTGCCAGCAGGCTGGACGGAGCTAACTATGGCTACACCTTC
J gene: TRBJ2-7; V gene: TRBV6-1; clone size: many; D gene: -; CDR3 protein: CASTRAGPTAYGQYF; CDR3 DNA: TGTGCCAGCACCAGAGCCGGGCCGACGGCTTACGGGCAGTACTTC
J gene: TRBJ2-7; V gene: TRBV6-1; clone size: -; D gene: -; CDR3 protein: CASRWTPSSYEQYF; CDR3 DNA: TGTGCCAGCAGGTGGACACCGAGCTCCTACGAGCAGTACTTC
J gene: TRBJ1-1; V gene: TRBV6-5; clone size: many; D gene: -; CDR3 protein: CASSTRAKMVAFF; CDR3 DNA: TGTGCCAGCAGTACCAGGGCCAAGATGGTTGCTTTCTTT
J gene: TRBJ2-7; V gene: TRBV6-5; clone size: few; D gene: -; CDR3 protein: CASSYRYTEGNEQYF; CDR3 DNA: TGTGCCAGCAGTTACAGGTATACTGAAGGGAACGAGCAGTACTTC
J gene: TRBJ1-1; V gene: TRBV5-6; clone size: many; D gene: -; CDR3 protein: CASSFWGGANTEAFF; CDR3 DNA: TGTGCCAGCAGCTTTTGGGGGGGTGCGAACACTGAAGCTTTCTTT
J gene: TRBJ2-6; V gene: TRBV24-1; clone size: many; D gene: -; CDR3 protein: CATSDPGTGANVLTF; CDR3 DNA: TGTGCCACCAGTGATCCCGGGACTGGGGCCAACGTCCTGACTTTC
J gene: TRBJ1-1; V gene: TRBV6-2/TRBV6-3; clone size: many; D gene: -; CDR3 protein: CASSLTHTEAFF; CDR3 DNA: TGTGCCAGCAGTTTGACCCACACTGAAGCTTTCTTT
J gene: TRBJ1-1; V gene: TRBV12-3/TRBV12-4; clone size: -; D gene: -; CDR3 protein: CASSGLANTEAFF; CDR3 DNA: TGTGCCAGCTCGGGCCTCGCCAACACTGAAGCTTTCTTT
J gene: TRBJ2-7; V gene: TRBV27; clone size: many; D gene: -; CDR3 protein: CASSLIGGQTLSFTSYEQYF; CDR3 DNA: TGTGCCAGCAGTTTAATCGGGGGACAGACCTTATCTTTTACCTCCTACGAGCAGTACTTC
J gene: TRBJ1-2; V gene: TRBV7-2; clone size: -; D gene: TRBD1; CDR3 protein: CASSFGTVVHYGYTF; CDR3 DNA: TGTGCCAGCAGCTTCGGGACAGTGGTCCACTATGGCTACACCTTC
J gene: TRBJ2-1; V gene: TRBV4-1; clone size: many; D gene: -; CDR3 protein: CASSSSDKGGGSEQFF; CDR3 DNA: TGCGCCAGCAGCTCCTCAGACAAAGGGGGTGGTTCAGAGCAGTTCTTC
J gene: TRBJ2-2; V gene: TRBV20-1; clone size: many; D gene: TRBD1; CDR3 protein: CSARGTGAIGELFF; CDR3 DNA: TGCAGTGCTAGGGGGACAGGGGCTATCGGGGAGCTGTTTTTT
J gene: TRBJ2-7; V gene: TRBV12-3/TRBV12-4; clone size: many; D gene: TRBD2; CDR3 protein: CASRASGRDEQYF; CDR3 DNA: TGTGCCAGCAGGGCTAGCGGGAGGGACGAGCAGTACTTC
J gene: TRBJ2-4; V gene: TRBV27; clone size: -; D gene: -; CDR3 protein: CASSSLPQPENIQHF; CDR3 DNA: TGTGCCAGCTCGTCCCTCCCTCAGCCAGAAAACATTCAGCACTTC
J gene: TRBJ1-2; V gene: TRBV28; clone size: many; D gene: -; CDR3 protein: CASSIRRPGYTF; CDR3 DNA: TGTGCCAGCAGTATAAGACGCCCTGGCTACACCTTC
J gene: TRBJ2-7; V gene: TRBV4-1; clone size: -; D gene: -; CDR3 protein: CASSQTIMGSRDEQYF; CDR3 DNA: TGCGCCAGCAGCCAAACGATAATGGGGTCGAGGGACGAGCAGTACTTC
J gene: TRBJ2-7; V gene: TRBV9; clone size: many; D gene: -; CDR3 protein: CASSVAPRGYEQYF; CDR3 DNA: TGTGCCAGCAGCGTAGCCCCCAGGGGCTACGAGCAGTACTTC
J gene: TRBJ2-4; V gene: TRBV6-9; clone size: few; D gene: -; CDR3 protein: CASSPGTDNIQYF; CDR3 DNA: TGTGCCAGCAGCCCGGGGACGGATAACATTCAGTACTTC
J gene: TRBJ1-6; V gene: TRBV5-1; clone size: many; D gene: -; CDR3 protein: CASSRPDPHNSPLHF; CDR3 DNA: TGCGCCAGCAGTAGACCGGACCCTCATAATTCACCCCTCCACTTT
J gene: TRBJ2-2; V gene: TRBV11-2; clone size: many; D gene: TRBD2; CDR3 protein: CASSAIAGEWSGELFF; CDR3 DNA: TGTGCCAGCAGCGCAATAGCGGGAGAATGGTCGGGGGAGCTGTTTTTT
J gene: TRBJ2-5; V gene: TRBV30; clone size: many; D gene: TRBD2; CDR3 protein: CAWGPSGRRETQYF; CDR3 DNA: TGTGCCTGGGGGCCTAGCGGGAGGCGGGAGACCCAGTACTTC
J gene: TRBJ1-5; V gene: TRBV4-2; clone size: -; D gene: -; CDR3 protein: CASSPEGHSNQPQHF; CDR3 DNA: TGTGCCAGCAGCCCAGAGGGGCATAGCAATCAGCCCCAGCATTTT
J gene: TRBJ2-4; V gene: TRBV11-2; clone size: many; D gene: -; CDR3 protein: CASSFGPKNIQYF; CDR3 DNA: TGTGCCAGCAGCTTCGGACCAAAAAACATTCAGTACTTC
J gene: TRBJ2-5; V gene: TRBV11-2; clone size: many; D gene: -; CDR3 protein: CASRPTVAETQYF; CDR3 DNA: TGTGCCAGCAGACCGACAGTAGCGGAGACCCAGTACTTC
J gene: TRBJ1-1; V gene: TRBV24-1; clone size: few; D gene: TRBD1; CDR3 protein: CATSDPDRGRFQAFF; CDR3 DNA: TGTGCCACCAGTGATCCCGACAGGGGGCGATTTCAAGCTTTCTTT
J gene: TRBJ1-1; V gene: TRBV19; clone size: -; D gene: -; CDR3 protein: CASSMSGGLNTEAFF; CDR3 DNA: TGTGCCAGTAGTATGTCGGGGGGGCTGAACACTGAAGCTTTCTTT
J gene: TRBJ2-7; V gene: TRBV4-3; clone size: many; D gene: -; CDR3 protein: CASSQEMAHSYEQYF; CDR3 DNA: TGCGCCAGCAGCCAAGAGATGGCACACTCCTACGAGCAGTACTTC
J gene: TRBJ1-2; V gene: TRBV2; clone size: many; D gene: -; CDR3 protein: CASSFDKAYGYTF; CDR3 DNA: TGTGCCAGCAGTTTCGACAAGGCCTATGGCTACACCTTC
J gene: TRBJ2-5; V gene: TRBV2; clone size: many; D gene: -; CDR3 protein: CASSWETQYF; CDR3 DNA: TGTGCCAGCTCGTGGGAGACCCAGTACTTC
J gene: TRBJ2-6; V gene: TRBV30; clone size: many; D gene: -; CDR3 protein: CAWLRDSWDLLSSGANVLTF; CDR3 DNA: TGTGCCTGGCTGAGGGATTCCTGGGACCTCTTGAGCTCTGGGGCCAACGTCCTGACTTTC
J gene: TRBJ2-2; V gene: TRBV4-2; clone size: many; D gene: TRBD2; CDR3 protein: CASSQGIAGATGELFF; CDR3 DNA: TGTGCCAGCAGCCAAGGAATAGCGGGCGCGACCGGGGAGCTGTTTTTT
J gene: TRBJ1-2; V gene: TRBV6-2/TRBV6-3; clone size: many; D gene: TRBD1; CDR3 protein: CAVTRDRGANYGYTF; CDR3 DNA: TGTGCCGTAACCCGGGACAGGGGAGCGAACTATGGCTACACCTTC
J gene: TRBJ1-1; V gene: TRBV19; clone size: many; D gene: -; CDR3 protein: CASSKNSVIYTEAFF; CDR3 DNA: TGTGCCAGTAGCAAGAATAGTGTGATCTACACTGAAGCTTTCTTT
J gene: TRBJ2-2; V gene: TRBV12-3/TRBV12-4; clone size: many; D gene: TRBD1; CDR3 protein: CASSPTGEVGELFF; CDR3 DNA: TGTGCCAGCAGTCCGACAGGGGAGGTCGGGGAGCTGTTTTTT
J gene: TRBJ2-7; V gene: TRBV20-1; clone size: many; D gene: TRBD2; CDR3 protein: CSAWGGSGYEQYF; CDR3 DNA: TGCAGTGCGTGGGGGGGGTCCGGTTACGAGCAGTACTTC
J gene: TRBJ2-7; V gene: TRBV20-1; clone size: many; D gene: TRBD2; CDR3 protein: CSASVLAGYEQYF; CDR3 DNA: TGCAGTGCTAGTGTACTAGCGGGCTACGAGCAGTACTTC
J gene: TRBJ1-1; V gene: TRBV7-8; clone size: -; D gene: -; CDR3 protein: CASSSGDTHTEAFF; CDR3 DNA: TGTGCCAGCAGCTCAGGAGACACACACACTGAAGCTTTCTTT
J gene: TRBJ2-1; V gene: TRBV5-1; clone size: many; D gene: -; CDR3 protein: CASSLATSNEQFF; CDR3 DNA: TGCGCCAGCAGCTTGGCAACTAGCAATGAGCAGTTCTTC
J gene: TRBJ2-6; V gene: TRBV12-3/TRBV12-4; clone size: -; D gene: -; CDR3 protein: CASSLMGMGANVLTF; CDR3 DNA: TGTGCCAGCAGTTTAATGGGGATGGGGGCCAACGTCCTGACTTTC
J gene: TRBJ2-5; V gene: TRBV5-1; clone size: many; D gene: -; CDR3 protein: CASSLAAGRETQYF; CDR3 DNA: TGCGCCAGCAGCTTGGCCGCGGGGAGAGAGACCCAGTACTTC
J gene: TRBJ1-5; V gene: TRBV11-2; clone size: -; D gene: -; CDR3 protein: CASSLRPFNQPQHF; CDR3 DNA: TGTGCCAGCAGCCTAAGGCCCTTCAATCAGCCCCAGCATTTT
J gene: TRBJ1-5; V gene: TRBV19; clone size: -; D gene: -; CDR3 protein: CASSPGLDNQPQHF; CDR3 DNA: TGTGCCAGTAGCCCGGGACTGGACAATCAGCCCCAGCATTTT
J gene: TRBJ2-5; V gene: TRBV7-9; clone size: many; D gene: TRBD2; CDR3 protein: CAIQTSGVSGETQYF; CDR3 DNA: TGTGCCATCCAGACTAGCGGGGTGTCTGGGGAGACCCAGTACTTC
J gene: TRBJ2-7; V gene: TRBV12-3/TRBV12-4; clone size: few; D gene: -; CDR3 protein: CASSFMDSSYEQYF; CDR3 DNA: TGTGCCAGCAGTTTTATGGACTCTTCCTACGAGCAGTACTTC
J gene: TRBJ2-5; V gene: TRBV11-2; clone size: many; D gene: -; CDR3 protein: CASSLPTPGAQYF; CDR3 DNA: TGTGCCAGCAGCTTACCGACGCCCGGTGCCCAGTACTTC
J gene: TRBJ2-5; V gene: TRBV19; clone size: -; D gene: -; CDR3 protein: CASSINPGGGQETQYF; CDR3 DNA: TGTGCCAGTAGTATAAACCCCGGGGGCGGACAAGAGACCCAGTACTTC
J gene: TRBJ2-7; V gene: TRBV5-1; clone size: many; D gene: -; CDR3 protein: CASSWDVGDYEQYF; CDR3 DNA: TGCGCCAGCAGCTGGGACGTCGGGGACTACGAGCAGTACTTC
J gene: TRBJ2-7; V gene: TRBV27; clone size: many; D gene: -; CDR3 protein: CASSLQGTSYSYEQYF; CDR3 DNA: TGTGCCAGCAGTTTGCAGGGAACCTCCTACTCCTACGAGCAGTACTTC
J gene: TRBJ2-5; V gene: TRBV29-1; clone size: -; D gene: -; CDR3 protein: CSGRRDQGDETQYF; CDR3 DNA: TGCAGCGGGCGAAGGGACCAGGGAGATGAGACCCAGTACTTC
J gene: TRBJ2-3; V gene: TRBV5-1; clone size: many; D gene: TRBD2; CDR3 protein: CASSSGLAGRTDTQYF; CDR3 DNA: TGCGCCAGCAGCTCGGGACTAGCGGGTCGCACAGATACGCAGTATTTT
J gene: TRBJ2-2; V gene: TRBV28; clone size: many; D gene: -; CDR3 protein: CASSWAGWNGELFF; CDR3 DNA: TGTGCCAGCAGTTGGGCAGGGTGGAACGGGGAGCTGTTTTTT
J gene: TRBJ2-5; V gene: TRBV11-1; clone size: many; D gene: TRBD2; CDR3 protein: CASSFALGTSGRETQYF; CDR3 DNA: TGTGCCAGCAGCTTTGCGCTCGGGACTAGCGGGAGGGAGACCCAGTACTTC
J gene: TRBJ1-1; V gene: TRBV3-1; clone size: once; D gene: TRBD1; CDR3 protein: CASSQPGQATEAFF; CDR3 DNA: TGTGCCAGCAGCCAACCGGGACAGGCCACTGAAGCTTTCTTT